This record concerns one T cell receptor beta chain sequence. Which antigen it targets is not known. Base-call qualities are not available, and no considerably larger clone is one nucleotide away. This sample is part of a study of T cell clonotyping in hematopoietic cell transplantation (dated by TCRdb to the early 2020s). For context, the study as a whole: Pretransplant recipient samples were obtained after cytoreduction. The study collected roughly 150 blood samples from 35 consecutive transplant recipients and their related donors. Patient recruitment ran from 2015 to early 2017, and follow-up continued until September 2020 or death. Broad study findings and their caveats: Broader TCR repertoire diversity after transplant was predicted by Inverse Simpson Index values from donors and from recipients before transplant. The sample size was limited and the cells went unsorted, which meant the CD4 and CD8 repertoire contributions could not be told apart. After transplant, TCR diversity in recipients dropped, and pathologically expanded clonotypes climbed progressively between day 30 and day 180. Recipient repertoires showed only a small fraction of overlap with donor repertoires, and over 95% appeared de novo at the given depth.

What the time point label conveys for this sample: recipient sample about 28 days before transplant, after cytoreduction. Blood from recipients was drawn about 28 days before transplant and again at days 30, 100 and 180 after transplant. Nuclei Lysis Solution was used to extract genomic DNA from fresh or cryopreserved unfractionated peripheral blood mononuclear cells. With the immunoSEQ assay, which is a bias-controlled multiplex PCR relying on V- and J-specific primers, TCR beta CDR3 regions were amplified from genomic DNA. A second PCR step added a proprietary barcode and Illumina adapter sequences to the CDR3 amplicons. An Illumina MiSeq instrument was used to sequence the CDR3 libraries. The original methods were these. Export and quality control were performed with immunoSEQ Analyzer 3.0, and downstream analyses were performed with R Bioconductor and Immunarch. Only productive rearrangements within the normalized downsampled data set were used in the calculation of repertoire metrics. In the normalized cohort, clonotypes with more than 5 templates were defined as pathologically expanded. The Inverse Simpson Index was used to measure repertoire diversity. The non-normalized data set was used for CMV-specificity analyses so that all clonotypes could be captured. Here the immuneACCESS table is served through TCRdb, limited to in-frame sequences with V and J called. Missing clones are a known gap in these copies; in checked studies unresolved V genes cover under half, and the rest lacks a known reason. V and J calls and clone size come straight from that table; D and trimming were deduced from the DNA. This sample comprises roughly 29,000 clones, roughly 80% of them detected only once. 5.5% to 8% of the sample is in the top ten clones.

There are 15 amino acids in the CDR3, from cysteine to phenylalanine inclusive. Here the CDR3 DNA is all that survives: 45 bases in frame from base 1. The receptor was isolated from a woman in her thirties with chronic myeloid leukemia. Some clones in this sample may be carry-over from other donors' samples. The V and J segments used are TRBV21-1 and TRBJ1-2. TRBV21-1 is recorded as a pseudogene. Here the sequenced sample was peripheral blood mononuclear cells, taken before stem cell transplant. The CDR3 amino acid sequence is: CAAKGNFGRNYGYTF. In nucleotide form, the sequence is TGTGCCGCCAAAGGGAATTTCGGAAGGAACTATGGCTACACCTTC.